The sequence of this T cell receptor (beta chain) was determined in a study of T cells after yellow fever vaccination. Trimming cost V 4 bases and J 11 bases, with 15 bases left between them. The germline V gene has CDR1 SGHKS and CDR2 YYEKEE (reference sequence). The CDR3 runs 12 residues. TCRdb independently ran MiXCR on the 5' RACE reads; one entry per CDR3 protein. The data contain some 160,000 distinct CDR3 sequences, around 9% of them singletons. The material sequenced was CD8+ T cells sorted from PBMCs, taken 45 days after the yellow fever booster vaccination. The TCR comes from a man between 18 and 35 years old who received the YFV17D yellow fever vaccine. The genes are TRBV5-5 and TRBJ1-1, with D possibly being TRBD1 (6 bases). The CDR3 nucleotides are TGTGCCAGCAGCCCATTAACAGGGACGGCTTTCTTT. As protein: CASSPLTGTAFF.